The rows below give T cell receptor beta chains drawn from one sample of a study of identical twins. TCRdb independently ran MiXCR on the 5' RACE reads; one entry per CDR3 protein. Here the sample spans 400,000 to 550,000 distinct CDR3 sequences, 13% to 15% being singletons. Separately, the same data were catalogued under a study of yellow fever vaccine responses in identical twins.

The sample consisted of CD4+ T cells sorted from blood. The origin of the receptors is a woman aged 18 to 35 in good health. The CDR3 runs from the conserved cysteine through the conserved F or W. D genes are given only for firm matches. Clone size is stated in some rows and not others, as once, few, many or a class when expanded.

v_gene	d_gene	j_gene	abundance	CDR3aa	CDR3nt
TRBV18	TRBD1	TRBJ1-1	few	CASSQLLQGADGAEAFF	TGTGCCAGCTCACAACTGTTACAGGGGGCAGACGGGGCTGAAGCTTTCTTT
TRBV20-1	NA	TRBJ2-6	many	CSARSGSSGANVLTF	TGCAGTGCTAGATCAGGATCCTCTGGGGCCAACGTCCTGACTTTC
TRBV2	NA	TRBJ2-2	NA	CASSEAGGNTGELFF	TGTGCCAGCAGTGAAGCGGGGGGGAACACCGGGGAGCTGTTTTTT
TRBV7-2	NA	TRBJ2-3	NA	CASSTFRVKVSDTQYF	TGTGCCAGCAGCACCTTCCGGGTAAAAGTCTCAGATACGCAGTATTTT
TRBV27	NA	TRBJ2-6	NA	CASGIRRAGANVLTF	TGTGCCAGCGGGATCCGGCGGGCTGGGGCCAACGTCCTGACTTTC
TRBV12-3/TRBV12-4	NA	TRBJ2-5	many	CASSLPGRETQYF	TGTGCCAGCAGTTTGCCTGGGCGAGAGACCCAGTACTTC
TRBV3-1	TRBD2	TRBJ2-1	NA	CASSQGSSGMNEQFF	TGTGCCAGCAGCCAAGGGTCTAGCGGGATGAATGAGCAGTTCTTC
TRBV7-2	NA	TRBJ2-1	many	CASSSRDINREQFF	TGTGCCAGCAGCTCCCGGGACATTAACAGGGAGCAGTTCTTC
TRBV4-3	NA	TRBJ1-1	many	CASSEARGGTEAFF	TGCGCCAGCAGCGAGGCCCGGGGGGGCACTGAAGCTTTCTTT
TRBV6-1	TRBD1	TRBJ2-2	NA	CASRWTPGQGVAGELFF	TGTGCCAGCAGATGGACTCCGGGACAGGGGGTGGCCGGGGAGCTGTTTTTT
TRBV11-2	NA	TRBJ1-4	few	CASSLGVRQTTNEKLFF	TGTGCCAGCAGCTTAGGGGTCCGGCAGACAACTAATGAAAAACTGTTTTTT
TRBV5-1	NA	TRBJ2-5	NA	CASRRSLPQETQYF	TGCGCCAGCAGAAGGAGCCTGCCTCAAGAGACCCAGTACTTC
TRBV12-3/TRBV12-4	TRBD2	TRBJ2-7	many	CASSLARSSGTYEQYF	TGTGCCAGCAGTTTAGCCCGTTCTAGCGGAACCTACGAGCAGTACTTC
TRBV5-1	NA	TRBJ2-5	NA	CASSLETDSKTQYF	TGCGCCAGCAGCTTGGAGACGGATTCGAAGACCCAGTACTTC
TRBV27	NA	TRBJ2-7	many	CASREGAHEQYF	TGTGCCAGCAGGGAGGGGGCCCACGAGCAGTACTTC
TRBV7-2	TRBD2	TRBJ2-3	many	CASSLDSGGGTDTQYF	TGTGCCAGCAGCTTAGATTCGGGGGGGGGCACAGATACGCAGTATTTT
TRBV7-9	NA	TRBJ2-1	NA	CASRPPRGQSFDNEQFF	TGTGCCAGCAGGCCCCCGCGAGGGCAGAGCTTCGACAATGAGCAGTTCTTC
TRBV7-8	NA	TRBJ2-7	NA	CASSAGTRREQYF	TGTGCCAGCAGCGCTGGGACCCGCCGGGAGCAGTACTTC
TRBV27	TRBD1	TRBJ2-5	NA	CASFSRTGEETQYF	TGTGCCAGCTTTTCCCGGACAGGGGAAGAGACCCAGTACTTC
TRBV12-3/TRBV12-4	NA	TRBJ1-5	NA	CASNRDSNQPQHF	TGTGCCAGCAATAGGGATAGCAATCAGCCCCAGCATTTT
TRBV20-1	NA	TRBJ2-1	many	CSAPGQSYNEQFF	TGCAGTGCTCCGGGACAATCCTACAATGAGCAGTTCTTC
TRBV5-1	TRBD1	TRBJ2-5	NA	CASSPNGQGWETQYF	TGCGCCAGCAGCCCGAACGGACAGGGATGGGAGACCCAGTACTTC
TRBV7-2	TRBD2	TRBJ2-3	NA	CASSSGRPAGTDTQYF	TGTGCCAGCAGCTCCGGGAGGCCAGCGGGGACAGATACGCAGTATTTT
TRBV13	NA	TRBJ2-2	once	CASSPYRGDIAGELFF	TGTGCCAGCAGTCCGTATCGGGGAGACATCGCCGGGGAGCTGTTTTTT
TRBV6-1	TRBD2	TRBJ2-3	few	CASSLTGTSGENTQYF	TGTGCCAGCAGCCTAACTGGGACTAGCGGGGAAAATACGCAGTATTTT
TRBV4-2	NA	TRBJ1-4	NA	CASSLPGATNEKLFF	TGTGCCAGCAGCCTACCCGGGGCCACGAATGAAAAACTGTTTTTT
TRBV5-5	TRBD1	TRBJ2-7	few	CASSETTGYEQHF	TGTGCCAGCAGCGAGACGACAGGGTACGAGCAGCACTTC
TRBV7-9	NA	TRBJ2-7	many	CASSPKTYEQYF	TGTGCCAGCAGCCCCAAGACCTACGAGCAGTACTTC
TRBV21-1	NA	TRBJ2-3	NA	CASGAGPGGAEATDTQYF	TGTGCCAGCGGGGCGGGGCCAGGGGGCGCAGAAGCCACAGATACGCAGTATTTT